The present entry profiles one TCR beta chain with its context. Antigen: not known. This sample was included in a study of blood T cells in healthy people across ages. At the level of the study: About one barcoded beta molecule per two T cells was captured by template switching. Study outcomes and limitations: Age showed a roughly linear inverse relationship with TCR beta diversity per million T cells.

A second PCR, run for about 6 to 11 cycles, used a sample-barcoded 5' primer plus a J-beta primer mix. A 12-random-nucleotide template-switch adaptor tagged each cDNA molecule. TCRdb re-derived calls from the 5' RACE reads in MiXCR, one entry per CDR3 protein. This sample carries about 780,000 distinct CDR3 sequences, around 50% of them seen once, and the ten largest clones take roughly 20%. CDR1 and CDR2 from the germline V gene are DFQATT and SNEGSKA (reference sequence). The CDR3 consists of 14 residues. Total RNA, at least 6 micrograms per sample, came from PBMCs. The chain couples TRBV20-1 to TRBJ2-5; 7 bases agree with TRBD1. With the DNA end fitting TRBJ2-7 better, the J assignment may be wrong. The clonotype originates from a man aged 80 or over in good health. Sequenced: blood. The CDR3 region is CSARDRQGRHEQYF. The CDR3 DNA reads as TGCAGTGCTAGAGATAGACAGGGACGGCACGAGCAGTACTTC.